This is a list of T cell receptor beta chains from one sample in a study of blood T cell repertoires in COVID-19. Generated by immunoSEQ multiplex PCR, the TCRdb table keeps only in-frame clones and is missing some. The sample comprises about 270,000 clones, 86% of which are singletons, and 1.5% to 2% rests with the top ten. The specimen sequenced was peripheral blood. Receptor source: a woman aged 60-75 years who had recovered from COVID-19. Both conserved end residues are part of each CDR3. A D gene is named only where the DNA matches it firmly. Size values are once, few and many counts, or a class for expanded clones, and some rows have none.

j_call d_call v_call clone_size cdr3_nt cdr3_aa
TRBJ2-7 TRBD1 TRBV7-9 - TGTGCCAGCAGCTTCGGCTCAGGGGGCGCCTACGAGCAGTACTTC CASSFGSGGAYEQYF
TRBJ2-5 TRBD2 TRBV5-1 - TGCGCCAGCAGCCAGAAATTAGCGGGCCAAGAGACCCAGTACTTC CASSQKLAGQETQYF
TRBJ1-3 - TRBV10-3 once TGTGCCATCACCGGTTCCGTCTCTGGAAACACCATATATTTT CAITGSVSGNTIYF
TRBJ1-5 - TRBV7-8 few TGTGCCAGCAGCCCCCCCAGACAGAATGGCCAGCCCCAGCATTTT CASSPPRQNGQPQHF
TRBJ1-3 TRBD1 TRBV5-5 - TGTGCCAGCAGCTTGAATGAAGGGACAGGCGCCTCTGGAAACACCATATATTTT CASSLNEGTGASGNTIYF
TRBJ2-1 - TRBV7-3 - TGTGCCAGCAGCTTAAGCCCCTCGGGGGTCAATGAGCAGTTCTTC CASSLSPSGVNEQFF
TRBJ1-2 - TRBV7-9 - TGTGCCAGCAGCCAGGGCCCGAACCCCTATGGCTACACCTTC CASSQGPNPYGYTF
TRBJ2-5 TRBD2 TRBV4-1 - TGCGCCAGCAGCCAAGAACTAGCGGGGGAAGGAAACCAAGAGACCCAGTACTTC CASSQELAGEGNQETQYF
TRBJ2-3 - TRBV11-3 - TGTGCCAGCAGCCTTTACGACGGGGGCACAGATACGCAGTATTTT CASSLYDGGTDTQYF
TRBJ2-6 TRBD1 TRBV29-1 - TGCAGCGCCGGGACAGGGATCTCTGGGGCCAACGTCCTGACTTTC CSAGTGISGANVLTF